This T cell receptor (beta chain) was observed in a study of CD8+ T cells in alopecia areata. Study-wide background: Tofacitinib exposure lasted 6 to 18 months, followed by 6 months off drug.

RNA was isolated and reverse transcribed to cDNA, the sequencing template. Repertoires were generated with immunoSEQ multiplex PCR, while TCRdb's copy carries only in-frame clones and drops some. This sample has more than 90,000 clones; 50% to 60% occur once, and the top ten carry around 17%. The junction had 4 bases not matched to a gene; V was cut back by 0 bases and J by 3 bases. Looked up from germline, CDR1 is SGHVS and CDR2 is FQNEAQ. The CDR3 consists of 16 residues. This sample's treatment: oral pan-JAK inhibitor, 5-10 mg twice daily. The rearrangement joins TRBV7-8 to TRBJ1-2, with 10 bases aligning to TRBD1. The clonotype was recovered from a human donor with alopecia areata. The material was CD8+ T cells sorted from blood, obtained between weeks 55 and 65, from a patient treated with tofacitinib. CDR3 nucleotides: TGTGCCAGCAGCTTAGCCCCCGGGACAGGGGACTATGGCTACACCTTC. Translation gives CASSLAPGTGDYGYTF.